A selection of T cell receptor beta chains follows, all from one sample in a study. TCRdb recomputed calls from the 5' RACE reads with MiXCR, one row per CDR3 protein. Of more than 4,500 distinct CDR3 sequences in the sample, nearly 60% are singletons; the top ten hold 12%. The sequenced material came from naive CD4+ T cells sorted from blood. These receptors all come from a female donor with breast cancer. Each CDR3 is given with its conserved first and last residue. D genes are given only for firm matches. Not all rows give a size; the values are once, few, many and, for expanded clones, a class.

v_gene	j_gene	d_gene	abundance	CDR3aa	CDR3nt
TRBV29-1	TRBJ1-2	-	few	CSVESVGGGYTF	TGCAGCGTTGAATCGGTGGGGGGTGGCTACACCTTC
TRBV7-2	TRBJ2-3	TRBD2	-	CASSLAVGGLAVTDTQYF	TGTGCCAGCAGCTTAGCTGTTGGCGGCCTAGCGGTCACAGATACGCAGTATTTT
TRBV2	TRBJ1-4	-	once	CASSRGGQTNEKLFF	TGTGCCAGCTCCCGTGGAGGACAGACTAATGAAAAACTGTTTTTT
TRBV28	TRBJ2-7	-	-	CASSEEGGGSYEQYF	TGTGCCAGCAGCGAGGAGGGAGGGGGCTCCTACGAGCAGTACTTC
TRBV7-9	TRBJ2-1	-	few	CASSSGTYNEQFF	TGTGCCAGCAGCAGTGGGACCTACAATGAGCAGTTCTTC
TRBV4-2	TRBJ2-2	TRBD2	few	CASSPTSVAGELFF	TGTGCCAGCAGCCCTACTAGCGTGGCCGGGGAGCTGTTTTTT
TRBV5-6	TRBJ2-3	-	once	CASSYTRGTQYF	TGTGCCAGCAGCTACACGAGGGGTACGCAGTATTTT
TRBV7-9	TRBJ2-7	TRBD2	-	CASSSAGVSLEQYF	TGTGCCAGCAGCTCAGCGGGAGTTTCTCTCGAGCAGTACTTC
TRBV30	TRBJ1-1	-	few	CAWSNGPEAFF	TGTGCCTGGAGTAACGGACCCGAAGCTTTCTTT
TRBV20-1	TRBJ2-3	TRBD2	few	CSATSGTPDTQYF	TGCAGTGCTACTAGCGGGACCCCAGATACGCAGTATTTT
TRBV12-3/TRBV12-4	TRBJ2-5	-	few	CASSLVETQYF	TGTGCCAGCAGTTTGGTGGAGACCCAGTACTTC
TRBV29-1	TRBJ1-3	-	-	CSVDTGKGNTIYF	TGCAGCGTTGACACAGGGAAAGGAAACACCATATATTTT
TRBV10-3	TRBJ1-2	TRBD1	-	CAISESGLRDRWNTF	TGTGCCATCAGTGAGTCAGGATTACGGGACAGGTGGAACACCTTC
TRBV21-1	TRBJ2-1	-	-	CASSKATGLAGNNEQFF	TGTGCCAGCAGCAAAGCCACCGGACTAGCGGGAAACAATGAGCAGTTCTTC
TRBV7-2	TRBJ2-3	TRBD2	medium-sized	CASSLVSAGASDTQYF	TGTGCCAGCAGCTTAGTTTCAGCGGGAGCTTCAGATACGCAGTATTTT
TRBV9	TRBJ1-4	-	-	CASSRTRGGEKLFF	TGTGCCAGCAGTCGTACCCGGGGGGGTGAAAAACTGTTTTTT
TRBV7-2	TRBJ2-6	-	-	CASSLLGGANVLTF	TGTGCCAGCAGCTTACTGGGGGGGGCCAACGTCCTGACTTTC
TRBV28	TRBJ1-2	TRBD1	-	CASTGHKTGADYGYTF	TGTGCCAGCACCGGGCACAAAACAGGGGCGGACTATGGCTACACCTTC
TRBV7-8	TRBJ1-2	-	-	CASSLGQTYGYTF	TGTGCCAGCAGCTTAGGACAGACCTATGGCTACACCTTC
TRBV20-1	TRBJ2-5	TRBD1	-	CSARQWTGQETQYF	TGCAGTGCTCGACAATGGACAGGACAAGAGACCCAGTACTTC
TRBV7-2	TRBJ1-1	-	-	CASSFGPNTEAFF	TGTGCCAGCAGCTTCGGCCCAAACACTGAAGCTTTCTTT
TRBV18	TRBJ1-1	-	-	CASSITMNTEAFF	TGTGCCAGCTCCATCACGATGAACACTGAAGCTTTCTTT
TRBV20-1	TRBJ1-4	TRBD1	large	CSARAVFGTGFEKLFF	TGCAGTGCCCGTGCGGTCTTCGGGACAGGTTTTGAAAAACTGTTTTTT
TRBV6-1	TRBJ1-1	-	-	CASSPRRQNTEAFF	TGTGCCAGCAGTCCTCGCCGGCAGAACACTGAAGCTTTCTTT
TRBV5-1	TRBJ2-7	-	-	CASSLAGNYEQYF	TGCGCCAGCAGCTTGGCAGGGAACTACGAGCAGTACTTC
TRBV20-1	TRBJ1-5	TRBD1	-	CSAPPGQLNQPQHF	TGCAGTGCTCCGCCGGGACAGCTCAATCAGCCCCAGCATTTT
TRBV29-1	TRBJ1-2	TRBD1	-	CSVTRDRYNYGYTF	TGCAGCGTTACTCGGGACAGATATAACTATGGCTACACCTTC
TRBV20-1	TRBJ2-5	TRBD2	-	CSASGLAGDDQETQYF	TGCAGTGCTAGCGGTCTAGCGGGTGACGACCAAGAGACCCAGTACTTC
TRBV6-5	TRBJ2-1	-	-	CASSRTINEQFF	TGTGCCAGCAGCCGGACCATTAATGAGCAGTTCTTC
TRBV5-1	TRBJ2-6	-	-	CASSLDGAAGANVLTF	TGCGCCAGCAGCTTGGATGGGGCAGCTGGGGCCAACGTCCTGACTTTC
TRBV5-6	TRBJ2-3	-	few	CASSSPGRQDTQYF	TGTGCCAGCAGCTCACCGGGACGCCAAGATACGCAGTATTTT
TRBV6-6	TRBJ1-5	-	-	CASRDSEGNQPQHF	TGTGCCAGCAGGGACAGCGAGGGAAATCAGCCCCAGCATTTT
TRBV20-1	TRBJ2-3	-	few	CSARDIKTHTDTQYF	TGCAGTGCTAGAGACATCAAGACCCACACAGATACGCAGTATTTT
TRBV11-2	TRBJ2-4	TRBD2	-	CASVSGLAGIQYF	TGTGCCAGCGTATCCGGACTAGCGGGCATTCAGTACTTC
TRBV18	TRBJ1-2	-	-	CASSPPSSAATYGYTF	TGTGCCAGCTCACCACCTTCCTCGGCAGCTACATACGGCTACACCTTC
TRBV19	TRBJ2-7	-	-	CASENSASEQYF	TGTGCCAGTGAAAACAGTGCGTCTGAGCAGTACTTC
TRBV7-9	TRBJ2-3	-	-	CASSLVQTNTDTQYF	TGTGCCAGCAGCTTAGTACAGACAAACACAGATACGCAGTATTTT
TRBV2	TRBJ2-7	TRBD1	-	CASSETGDRTYEQYF	TGTGCCAGCAGCGAAACAGGGGACCGGACCTACGAGCAGTACTTC
TRBV7-7	TRBJ2-5	-	-	CASSLVGHPETQYF	TGTGCTAGCAGCTTAGTCGGGCACCCAGAGACCCAGTACTTC
TRBV6-2/TRBV6-3	TRBJ2-7	TRBD1	-	CASSPGTGDYEQYF	TGTGCCAGCAGTCCCGGGACAGGGGACTACGAGCAGTACTTC
TRBV4-2	TRBJ2-1	TRBD2	-	CASSQDLPRTREFF	TGTGCCAGCAGCCAAGACCTTCCTCGGACTAGGGAGTTCTTC
TRBV20-1	TRBJ1-2	TRBD1	few	CSARDKGAGDGYTF	TGCAGTGCTAGAGATAAGGGGGCAGGGGATGGCTACACCTTC
TRBV11-3	TRBJ2-3	-	-	CASSSWDGDTDTQYF	TGTGCCAGCAGCTCCTGGGACGGGGACACAGATACGCAGTATTTT
TRBV20-1	TRBJ2-4	-	-	CSPDSDIQYF	TGCAGCCCCGACAGTGACATTCAGTACTTC
TRBV7-3	TRBJ1-1	-	few	CASSLMGGQDEAFF	TGTGCCAGCAGCTTAATGGGGGGACAAGATGAAGCTTTCTTT
TRBV20-1	TRBJ2-7	TRBD1	-	CSARKQGVGYEQYF	TGCAGTGCAAGAAAGCAGGGGGTTGGGTACGAGCAGTACTTC
TRBV7-9	TRBJ1-1	-	-	CASSPSSPHNANTEAFF	TGTGCCAGCAGCCCCAGCTCGCCCCACAACGCGAACACTGAAGCTTTCTTT
TRBV28	TRBJ2-7	TRBD1	-	CASSLRPGQTYEQYF	TGTGCCAGCAGTTTACGGCCGGGACAGACCTACGAGCAGTACTTC
TRBV27	TRBJ1-5	-	-	CASSSTGQGSNQPQHF	TGTGCCAGCAGTTCAACAGGGCAAGGGAGCAATCAGCCCCAGCATTTT
TRBV20-1	TRBJ1-5	TRBD1	-	CSAITGVNQPQHF	TGCAGTGCTATAACAGGGGTTAATCAGCCCCAGCATTTT
TRBV2	TRBJ1-1	TRBD1	-	CASLPGQENTEAFF	TGTGCCAGCCTTCCGGGACAGGAGAACACTGAAGCTTTCTTT
TRBV20-1	TRBJ1-1	-	-	CSAREPGGTEAFF	TGCAGTGCTAGAGAACCGGGGGGCACTGAAGCTTTCTTT
TRBV20-1	TRBJ2-4	-	-	CSARDTRQYF	TGCAGTGCTAGAGATACCCGTCAGTACTTC